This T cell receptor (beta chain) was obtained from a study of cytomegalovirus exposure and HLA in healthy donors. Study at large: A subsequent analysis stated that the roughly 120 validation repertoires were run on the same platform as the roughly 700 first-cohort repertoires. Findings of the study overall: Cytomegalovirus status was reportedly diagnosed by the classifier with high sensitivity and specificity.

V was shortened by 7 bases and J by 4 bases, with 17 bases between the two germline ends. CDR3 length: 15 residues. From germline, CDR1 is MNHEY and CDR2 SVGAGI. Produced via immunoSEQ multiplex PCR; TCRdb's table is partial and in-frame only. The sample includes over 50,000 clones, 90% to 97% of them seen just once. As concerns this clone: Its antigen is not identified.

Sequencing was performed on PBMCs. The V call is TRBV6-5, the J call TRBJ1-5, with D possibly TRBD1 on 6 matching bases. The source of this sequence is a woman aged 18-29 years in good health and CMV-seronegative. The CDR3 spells CASMAVGTRNQPQHF. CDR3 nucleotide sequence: TGTGCCAGCATGGCGGTCGGGACAAGAAATCAGCCCCAGCATTTT.